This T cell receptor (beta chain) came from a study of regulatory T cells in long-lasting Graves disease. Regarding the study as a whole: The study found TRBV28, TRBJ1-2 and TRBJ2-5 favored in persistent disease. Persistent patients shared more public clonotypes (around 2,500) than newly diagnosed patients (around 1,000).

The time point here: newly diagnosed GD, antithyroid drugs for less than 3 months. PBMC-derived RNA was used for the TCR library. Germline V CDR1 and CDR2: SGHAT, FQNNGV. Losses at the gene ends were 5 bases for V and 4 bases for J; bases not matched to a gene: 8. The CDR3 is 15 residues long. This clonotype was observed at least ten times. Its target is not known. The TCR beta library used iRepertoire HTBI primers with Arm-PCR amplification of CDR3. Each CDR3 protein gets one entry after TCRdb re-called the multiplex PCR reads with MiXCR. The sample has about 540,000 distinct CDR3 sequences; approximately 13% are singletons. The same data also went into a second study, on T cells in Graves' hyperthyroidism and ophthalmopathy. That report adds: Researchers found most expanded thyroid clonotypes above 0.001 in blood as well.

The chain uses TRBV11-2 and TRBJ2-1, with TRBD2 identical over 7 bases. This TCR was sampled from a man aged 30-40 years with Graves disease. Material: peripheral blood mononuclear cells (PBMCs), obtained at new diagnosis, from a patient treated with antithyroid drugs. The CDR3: CASSVQRDRYNEQFF. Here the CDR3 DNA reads TGTGCCAGCAGCGTTCAGCGGGACCGTTACAATGAGCAGTTCTTC.